This is a list of T cell receptor beta chains from one sample in a study of T cell changes during pregnancy in multiple sclerosis. Data came from immunoSEQ multiplex PCR; TCRdb stores just in-frame clones and leaves some out. The sample lists over 30,000 clones, about 94% seen once, with under 0.4% in the top ten. The sequences come from CD4+ T cells from peripheral blood mononuclear cells, collected after pregnancy. The receptors here all came from a female donor with multiple sclerosis, enrolled in a pregnancy study. Each CDR3 is given without its conserved first and last residue. A D gene is named only where the DNA matches it firmly.

TRBV9	TRBJ1-3	NA	ASSLSRSGNTIY
TRBV9	TRBJ2-2	TRBD2	ASSVSGGGRINTGELF
TRBV29-1	TRBJ1-2	NA	SAEASFTGGYT
TRBV4-1	TRBJ1-6	NA	ASSQALGEFSPLH
TRBV5-4	TRBJ2-3	TRBD1	ASSPSGQATDTQY
TRBV15	TRBJ2-1	TRBD2	ATSTAGGQGNEQF
TRBV2	TRBJ1-1	NA	ASTTDTMNTEAF
TRBV19	TRBJ2-2	NA	ASSIAGRRSTGELF
TRBV6-5	TRBJ2-7	TRBD2	ASSYRGLASYEQY
TRBV10-3	TRBJ2-7	TRBD1	AIGRDRGNEQY
TRBV19	TRBJ2-5	NA	ASSPERETQY
TRBV11-2	TRBJ1-1	NA	ASSPRSNTEAF
TRBV12-2	TRBJ2-7	NA	ASRWERGTEYDYEQY
TRBV5-1	TRBJ2-5	NA	ASSLAQKETQY